One sample yielded the 14 T cell receptor beta chains listed below, sequenced in a study of cytomegalovirus exposure and HLA in healthy donors. The PCR contained 60 Vbeta and 13 Jbeta primers. Profiled with immunoSEQ multiplex PCR; TCRdb holds only in-frame clones, not every one. The data contain approximately 150,000 clones, roughly 80% of them singletons. The specimen sequenced was PBMCs. Receptors originate from a man aged 35-49 years in good health and CMV-seronegative.

The gene calls are TRBV29-1 and TRBJ2-3, with 7 nucleotides matching TRBD2. The trim removed 3 bases at V and 11 bases at J, leaving 11 bases unmatched. The CDR3 length is 13 residues. Germline V CDR1 and CDR2: SQVTM, ANQGSEA. The CDR3 loop reads CSVDGTTSEGQYF. CDR3 nucleotides: TGCAGCGTTGACGGGACTACCTCGGAGGGGCAGTATTTT.

In this sample, this clone turned up a few times. The gene calls are TRBV4-1 and TRBJ2-3; TRBD2 aligns across 16 bases. J gave up 6 bases and V 6 bases, and 6 bases lay outside the gene matches. Germline lookup yields CDR1 MGHRA and CDR2 YSYEKL. The CDR3 consists of 16 residues. CDR3 protein: CASRGLAGGAADTQYF. The CDR3 DNA follows: TGCGCCAGCAGGGGACTAGCGGGGGGGGCCGCGGATACGCAGTATTTT.

This clone appeared once. The genes are TRBV6-5 and TRBJ2-1; 9 bases map to TRBD2. Unmatched junction bases numbered 2, after V lost 6 bases and J lost 2 bases. Germline CDR1 MNHEY, CDR2 SVGAGI. This CDR3 spans 14 amino acids. In nucleotides, the CDR3 is TGTGCCAGCAGCGGCGGGGGGGCCTACAATGAGCAGTTCTTC. It is translated as CASSGGGAYNEQFF.

This clone was counted only a few times. The V and J genes are TRBV7-3 and TRBJ2-7; TRBD1 aligns across 7 bases. Per germline, CDR1 SGHTA and CDR2 FQGTGA. This CDR3 is 15 amino acids long. The junction had 7 bases not matched to a gene; V was cut back by 5 bases and J by 0 bases. The CDR3 nucleotides are TGTGCCAGCAGCCCGTGGACAGGCTTCTCCTACGAGCAGTACTTC. This codes for CASSPWTGFSYEQYF.

This chain links TRBV11-1 with TRBJ1-1; D perhaps matches TRBD1 (5 bases). The V end was cut by 3 bases, the J end by 2 bases, with 13 bases between. The CDR3 sequence is 15 residues long. Germline lookup yields CDR1 SGHAT and CDR2 FQDESV (reference sequence). The CDR3 nucleotides are TGTGCCAGCAGCTTCTGGAGGGGTGGCAACACTGAAGCTTTCTTT. Its translation is CASSFWRGGNTEAFF.

This rearrangement joins TRBV29-1 to TRBJ1-2; possible D gene TRBD1, 5 bases. Germline CDR1 reads SQVTM; CDR2 reads ANQGSEA. Trimming shortened V by 2 bases and J by 8 bases, and 15 bases separated the two germline ends. The CDR3 is 13 residues long. CDR3 nucleotide sequence: TGCAGCGTTGAAAGATGGCAGGGCGGCGGCTACACCTTC. Its translation is CSVERWQGGGYTF.

V gene TRBV5-1 combines with J gene TRBJ1-2; 9 positions agree with TRBD1. Germline CDR1 SGHRS, CDR2 YFSETQ. Unmatched junction bases numbered 4, after V lost 2 bases and J lost 8 bases. The CDR3 runs to 13 residues. Here the CDR3 DNA reads TGCGCCAGCAGCTTACAGGGGGCGGAGGGCTACACCTTC. This sequence encodes CASSLQGAEGYTF.

V and J are TRBV19 and TRBJ1-6, with D uncertain. The CDR3 totals 12 residues. Trimming took 5 bases from V and 8 from J, leaving 7 bases between them. The germline CDR1 and CDR2 sequences are LNHDA and SQIVND (reference sequence). Here the CDR3 reads CASSLLDSPLHF. The CDR3 DNA reads TGTGCCAGTAGTCTATTAGATTCACCCCTCCACTTT.

This clone was counted between two and nine times. The V gene is TRBV30, the J gene TRBJ2-2; unclear D gene. From germline, CDR1 is GTSNPN and CDR2 SVGIG (reference sequence). The CDR3 covers 14 residues. Here the CDR3 DNA reads TGTGCTTCAACACCACCGGCGGCCTCCGGGGAGCTGTTTTTT. Protein product: CASTPPAASGELFF.

The rearrangement links TRBV4-1 to TRBJ2-4, with D possibly being TRBD2 (7 bases). Germline V gene lookup returns CDR1 MGHRA and CDR2 YSYEKL. This CDR3 spans 14 amino acids. V shed 6 bases and J shed 7 bases, with 16 bases lying between them. CDR3 residues: CASSRGGFENIQYF. The CDR3 region has the DNA TGCGCCAGCAGTAGGGGGGGATTTGAGAACATTCAGTACTTC.

The V call is TRBV9, the J call TRBJ1-1; the D is unclear. Germline CDR1 reads SGDLS; CDR2 reads YYNGEE. CDR3 length: 16 residues. V was pared by 0 bases and J by 4 bases, with 16 bases between. This CDR3 reads CASSVELLFRGTEAFF. The CDR3 DNA reads TGTGCCAGCAGCGTAGAATTATTATTCAGAGGCACTGAAGCTTTCTTT.

The V call is TRBV7-9, the J call TRBJ1-6; no clear D gene. V was trimmed by 3 bases and J by 7 bases, leaving 4 bases between them. Germline V CDR1 and CDR2: SEHNR, FQNEAQ (reference sequence). The CDR3 runs 12 residues. CDR3 amino acids: CASSFPNSPLHF. DNA of the CDR3: TGTGCCAGCAGCTTCCCAAATTCACCCCTCCACTTT.

J is TRBJ1-1 and V is TRBV29-1, with 7 bases fitting TRBD1. Germline values: CDR1 SQVTM, CDR2 ANQGSEA. This CDR3 has 13 residues. Trimming at V came to 3 bases and at J to 4 bases, leaving 5 bases not matched to a gene. The CDR3 reads CSVDTGEGTEAFF. CDR3 coding DNA: TGCAGCGTTGATACAGGGGAAGGCACTGAAGCTTTCTTT.

With regard to this clone: Its ends do not fully match the called genes, so a read error is possible. V and J are TRBV7-7 and TRBJ2-5; maybe TRBD2 (6 bases). Per the germline V gene, CDR1 is SSHAT and CDR2 is FNYEAQ (reference sequence). The CDR3 is made up of 14 amino acids. In DNA form, the CDR3 reads TGTGCTAGCAGCTTAGGGCGCGGGAAGGAGACCCAGTACTTC. This codes for CASSLGRGKETQYF.